Listed below are T cell receptor beta chains from one sample, sequenced in a study of T cells expressing NK-cell markers. TCRdb derives one entry per CDR3 protein from the 5' RACE reads, leaving out DNA. The record lists 500,000 to 600,000 distinct CDR3 sequences, of which the ten most abundant hold less than 4.5%. The sequenced sample consisted of blood T cells: a sorted CD56 or NKG2C T cell subset, CD4+ or CD8+ T cells, or bulk PBMC T cells (not recorded which). All receptors come from a man aged 18 to 35 in good health. CDR3s include the opening cysteine and the closing phenylalanine or tryptophan. Fields, in order: V gene, J gene, CDR3 protein.

v_gene: TRBV7-2
j_gene: TRBJ1-2
CDR3aa: CASSGQTGGAYGYTF

v_gene: TRBV5-1
j_gene: TRBJ1-1
CDR3aa: CASSFGTGMNTEAFF

v_gene: TRBV18
j_gene: TRBJ2-1
CDR3aa: CASSPPLAPYNEQFF

v_gene: TRBV5-1
j_gene: TRBJ2-1
CDR3aa: CASSHGDSQGQFF

v_gene: TRBV4-3
j_gene: TRBJ2-1
CDR3aa: CASSDEGLVDNEQFF

v_gene: TRBV29-1
j_gene: TRBJ1-2
CDR3aa: CSVYWSGPTNYGYTF

v_gene: TRBV5-1
j_gene: TRBJ1-1
CDR3aa: CASSLVSGQGVAFF

v_gene: TRBV7-8
j_gene: TRBJ2-1
CDR3aa: CASSLGGGAGVNNEQFF

v_gene: TRBV6-2/TRBV6-3
j_gene: TRBJ2-1
CDR3aa: CASRPVGDEQFF

v_gene: TRBV10-3
j_gene: TRBJ2-1
CDR3aa: CAISESIAGVLYNEQFF

v_gene: TRBV7-8
j_gene: TRBJ1-1
CDR3aa: CASRIHGDTEAFF

v_gene: TRBV12-3/TRBV12-4
j_gene: TRBJ2-2
CDR3aa: CASSPQRQTNTGELFF

v_gene: TRBV4-3
j_gene: TRBJ2-1
CDR3aa: CASSQTGLTHNEQFF

v_gene: TRBV6-5
j_gene: TRBJ2-5
CDR3aa: CASSSRTGLRETQYF

v_gene: TRBV6-5
j_gene: TRBJ1-3
CDR3aa: CASSYAPGGSENTIYF

v_gene: TRBV11-2
j_gene: TRBJ1-6
CDR3aa: CASSSRQDNSPLHF

v_gene: TRBV3-1
j_gene: TRBJ2-1
CDR3aa: CASSQRAYGSPPYNEQFF

v_gene: TRBV6-2/TRBV6-3
j_gene: TRBJ1-5
CDR3aa: CASSPGQRDQPQHF

v_gene: TRBV2
j_gene: TRBJ2-7
CDR3aa: CAIGTTLLEQYF

v_gene: TRBV19
j_gene: TRBJ2-3
CDR3aa: CASSMGQGNTQYF

v_gene: TRBV15
j_gene: TRBJ2-1
CDR3aa: CATSRELALAGGFEQFF

v_gene: TRBV20-1
j_gene: TRBJ1-6
CDR3aa: CSATRTGEESPLHF

v_gene: TRBV12-3/TRBV12-4
j_gene: TRBJ1-5
CDR3aa: CASSLFFPKTPQHF

v_gene: TRBV15
j_gene: TRBJ2-2
CDR3aa: CATSRAPTQDTGELFF

v_gene: TRBV9
j_gene: TRBJ2-6
CDR3aa: CASASILAGRGANVLTF

v_gene: TRBV12-3/TRBV12-4
j_gene: TRBJ1-4
CDR3aa: CASSTNRARLFF

v_gene: TRBV29-1
j_gene: TRBJ1-2
CDR3aa: CSVDTGTNYGYTF

v_gene: TRBV5-6
j_gene: TRBJ2-1
CDR3aa: CASSLKGGTSALRGYNEQFF

v_gene: TRBV12-3/TRBV12-4
j_gene: TRBJ2-6
CDR3aa: CASSLQRLGSGANVLTF

v_gene: TRBV5-1
j_gene: TRBJ2-1
CDR3aa: CASSLSPGQGANNEQFF

v_gene: TRBV10-3
j_gene: TRBJ2-2
CDR3aa: CAISESIAGANTGELFF

v_gene: TRBV6-5
j_gene: TRBJ2-7
CDR3aa: CASSYSSGNYEQYF

v_gene: TRBV4-1
j_gene: TRBJ2-6
CDR3aa: CASSQDLRRGGANVLTF

v_gene: TRBV15
j_gene: TRBJ1-5
CDR3aa: CATSREQGPSQPQHF

v_gene: TRBV12-3/TRBV12-4
j_gene: TRBJ2-1
CDR3aa: CASSFNRLMRQFF

v_gene: TRBV7-9
j_gene: TRBJ2-1
CDR3aa: CASRSLQGVNEQFF

v_gene: TRBV18
j_gene: TRBJ2-7
CDR3aa: CASSPSAGASYEQYF

v_gene: TRBV24-1
j_gene: TRBJ1-1
CDR3aa: CATSDPRAHEAFF

v_gene: TRBV7-3
j_gene: TRBJ2-6
CDR3aa: CASSSVSGLSGANVLTF

v_gene: TRBV7-8
j_gene: TRBJ2-1
CDR3aa: CASSPRNDPKQFF

v_gene: TRBV7-6
j_gene: TRBJ2-6
CDR3aa: CASSYQGRWANVLTF

v_gene: TRBV11-2
j_gene: TRBJ2-3
CDR3aa: CASSTRDRGTSGRGGTDTQYF

v_gene: TRBV14
j_gene: TRBJ2-1
CDR3aa: CASSQRSGRSYNEQFF

v_gene: TRBV15
j_gene: TRBJ1-1
CDR3aa: CATSRPGTEYTEAFF

v_gene: TRBV12-3/TRBV12-4
j_gene: TRBJ1-5
CDR3aa: CARKPGQPQHF

v_gene: TRBV4-2
j_gene: TRBJ2-1
CDR3aa: CASSPGEGTGEQFF

v_gene: TRBV7-6
j_gene: TRBJ2-3
CDR3aa: CASSLRGLEPTADTQYF

v_gene: TRBV10-3
j_gene: TRBJ1-1
CDR3aa: CAISSQGTGGSPDTEAFF